The 5 T cell receptor beta chains below were found in one sample sequenced in a study of neurological immune-mediated disorders. Using its own MiXCR run on the 5' RACE reads, TCRdb lists one record per CDR3 protein. The table lists some 30,000 distinct CDR3 sequences, roughly 14% of them singletons. The sample comprised PBMCs. These receptors came from a man in his 70s in good health.

This clonotype has a count of ten or more. The chain joins TRBV5-1 to TRBJ2-7; D tentatively reads TRBD1 or TRBD2 (6 bases each). CDR1 is SGHRS and CDR2 is YFSETQ in the germline V gene. With 2 bases removed from V and 6 bases from J, the gap between germline ends came to 18 bases. The CDR3 covers 15 residues. CDR3 bases: TGCGCCAGCAGCTTAGACCTGAGGGGGGCGCGCGAGCAGTACTTC. Its translation: CASSLDLRGAREQYF.

This clonotype was detected many times. The chain carries TRBV25-1 and TRBJ1-2; D remains unclear. Germline V gives CDR1 MGHDK, CDR2 SYGVNS. The CDR3 runs 15 residues. Deletions cut 0 bases from V and 2 bases from J, with 10 bases between. CDR3 amino acids: CASSEYGLRNYGYTF. As DNA, the CDR3 is TGTGCCAGCAGTGAATACGGTCTCAGGAACTATGGCTACACCTTC.

This clonotype occurred many times. The CDR3 coding sequence is TGCGCCAGCAGTGAGTCCCGTCGGAGGGGCGGGGGAGTCCAAGAGACCCAGTACTTC. Its protein product is CASSESRRRGGGVQETQYF. The V call is TRBV10-2, the J call TRBJ2-5; 7 bases fit TRBD2. There are 19 residues in the CDR3. CDR1 and CDR2 (germline): WSHSY, SAAADI. J gave up 1 base and V 0 bases, and 14 bases lay outside the gene matches.

This clonotype was counted at least ten times. The chain uses TRBV2 and TRBJ2-1; D call uncertain. This CDR3 is 13 amino acids long. Germline V gene lookup returns CDR1 SNHLY and CDR2 FYNNEI. Between the trimmed V and J ends, which lost 8 bases and 4 bases, there was a span of 12 bases. For the CDR3, the DNA is TGTGCCAGCTGTGTTGTTAGGTACAATGAGCAGTTCTTC. This sequence encodes CASCVVRYNEQFF. Full variable domain (missing parts from reference TRBV2 and TRBJ2-1): EPEVTQTPSHQVTQMGQEVILRCVPISNHLYFYWYRQILGQKVEFLVSFYNNEISEKSEIFDDQFSVERPDGSNFTLKIRSTKLEDSAMYFCASCVVRYNEQFFGPGTRLTVL.

This clonotype was found many times. This CDR3 is CASSLGQASYGYTF. In DNA form, the CDR3 reads TGTGCCAGCAGTTTAGGTCAGGCTTCCTATGGCTACACCTTC. The chain joins TRBV12-3 or TRBV12-4 to TRBJ1-2; D not resolved. The V and J ends lost 1 base and 4 bases respectively, with 10 bases between them. This CDR3 is built from 14 residues.